The 26 T cell receptor beta chains below come from one sample, sequenced in a study of lymphopenia after photon versus proton radiotherapy. The protocol was immunoSEQ multiplex PCR, while the TCRdb copy is restricted to in-frame clones and leaves out a portion. The sample lists 50,000 to 60,000 clones, 92% occurring once. Specimen: peripheral blood, collected from a patient treated with photon-based radiotherapy. These receptors all come from a woman aged 40 to 55 with cholangiocarcinoma.

This clone was counted a few times. V gene TRBV19 combines with J gene TRBJ1-4, with TRBD1 matching over 8 bases. The CDR3 runs 13 residues. The V gene end was trimmed by 7 bases and the J gene end by 7 bases; junction bases not matched to a gene: 5. Germline-derived CDR1 and CDR2 are LNHDA and SQIVND (reference sequence). CDR3 sequence: CASMDRVVEKLFF. As DNA, the CDR3 is TGTGCCAGTATGGACAGGGTAGTTGAAAAACTGTTTTTT.

The rearrangement joins TRBV2 to TRBJ1-1, with unresolved D. The CDR3 extends over 12 amino acids. CDR1 and CDR2 from the germline V gene are SNHLY and FYNNEI. V lost 7 bases and J lost 1, with 7 bases in between. The DNA for the CDR3 is TGTGCCAGCAATAGAGGGAACACTGAAGCTTTCTTT. Encoded protein: CASNRGNTEAFF.

The chain combines TRBV19 with TRBJ1-4, with D possibly matching TRBD1 (5 bases). Trimming pared 6 bases from V and 8 bases from J, leaving 19 bases between. Germline V gene data show CDR1 as LNHDA and CDR2 as SQIVND (reference sequence). The CDR3 totals 15 residues. CDR3 sequence (DNA): TGTGCCAGTAGCACCCAGACAGCATGGAACGAAAAACTGTTTTTT. Translation gives CASSTQTAWNEKLFF.

This chain links TRBV27 with TRBJ1-2; D is unresolved. V was trimmed by 4 bases and J by 4 bases, leaving 10 bases between them. Per germline, CDR1 MNHEY and CDR2 SMNVEV (reference sequence). The CDR3 sequence is 13 residues long. CDR3 protein: CASSYLEGYGYTF. The CDR3 nucleotides are TGTGCCAGCAGTTACTTGGAAGGCTATGGCTACACCTTC.

The rearrangement links TRBV30 to TRBJ1-5; D remains unclear. Per the germline V gene, CDR1 is GTSNPN and CDR2 is SVGIG (reference sequence). The V end lost 2 bases, the J end lost 0 bases, and 11 bases lay between the germline ends. CDR3 length: 15 residues. CDR3 residues: CAWSKQWDSNQPQHF. The CDR3 DNA follows: TGTGCCTGGAGTAAGCAATGGGATAGCAATCAGCCCCAGCATTTT.

A note on this clone: Germline and junction disagree at one end, which may indicate a read error. V is TRBV2 and J is TRBJ2-1, with TRBD2 identical over 8 bases. Germline-derived CDR1 and CDR2 are SNHLY and FYNNEI. The CDR3 covers 10 residues. This CDR3 is CATGTSTILF. The CDR3 DNA follows: TGTGCCACAGGGACTAGTACTATACTCTTC. Together with reference TRBV2 and TRBJ2-1, the CDR3 gives the full variable domain: EPEVTQTPSHQVTQMGQEVILRCVPISNHLYFYWYRQILGQKVEFLVSFYNNEISEKSEIFDDQFSVERPDGSNFTLKIRSTKLEDSAMYFCATGTSTILFGPGTRLTVL.

The chain recombines TRBV6-5 with TRBJ1-3; possible D gene TRBD1, 5 bases. Trimming stripped 5 bases from V and 4 bases from J, with 12 bases between. This CDR3 contains 14 residues. Germline V gene sequence: CDR1 MNHEY, CDR2 SVGAGI. The CDR3 here is CASSRDGVGNTIYF. CDR3 coding DNA: TGTGCCAGCAGTAGGGACGGCGTAGGAAACACCATATATTTT.

The gene calls are TRBV5-6 and TRBJ1-1, with no clear D. Germline values: CDR1 SGHDT, CDR2 YYEEEE. The CDR3 contains 16 residues. V was shortened by 3 bases and J by 5 bases, with 20 bases between the two germline ends. The CDR3 DNA sequence: TGTGCCAGCAGCTCACCCGGACGGGTTGAGGGAACTGAAGCTTTCTTT. This translates into CASSSPGRVEGTEAFF.

The chain combines TRBV12-5 with TRBJ1-1, with a weak D call TRBD1 (5 bases). V lost 4 bases to trimming and J lost 9 bases, with 18 bases between them. The CDR3 covers 14 residues. Looked up from germline, CDR1 is LGHNT and CDR2 is FRNRAP. The CDR3 reads CASGSGGGYRQAFF. The CDR3 DNA reads as TGTGCTAGTGGTTCCGGTGGGGGGTACAGGCAAGCTTTCTTT.

This clone was counted a single time. The chain combines TRBV6-5 with TRBJ2-7; TRBD2 agrees at 8 bases. The CDR3 sequence is 14 residues long. Trimming took 10 bases from V and 3 from J; bases not matched to a gene: 11. Germline V gene lookup returns CDR1 MNHEY and CDR2 SVGAGI. The DNA for the CDR3 is TGTGCCACCACAAATGCGGGGGGTAGCTACGAGCAGTACTTC. As protein: CATTNAGGSYEQYF.

The J gene is TRBJ2-3, the V gene TRBV6-4, with D hard to call. Trimming took off 5 bases at V and 1 base at J, with 7 bases between the two ends. The CDR3 is 13 residues long. Germline values: CDR1 MRHNA, CDR2 SNTAGT. CDR3 residues: CASSYAGTDTQYF. In DNA, the CDR3 is TGTGCCAGCAGTTATGCGGGCACAGATACGCAGTATTTT.

The rearrangement links TRBV7-8 to TRBJ2-7; D might be TRBD1 (6 bases). V was clipped by 3 bases and J by 2 bases, with 14 bases between them. The CDR3 covers 15 residues. Germline V lookup: CDR1 SGHVS, CDR2 FQNEAQ. The CDR3 DNA sequence: TGTGCCAGCAGCTTCCTGACGACAGGCCCCTACGAGCAGTACTTC. Translated, it gives CASSFLTTGPYEQYF.

The rearrangement uses TRBV27 and TRBJ2-7, with no clear D. The germline V gene encodes CDR1 MNHEY and CDR2 SMNVEV (reference sequence). This CDR3 comprises 15 residues. V gave up 0 bases and J gave up 2 bases, with 11 bases separating them. The CDR3 protein is CASSLSGILPYEQYF. Written as DNA, the CDR3 is TGTGCCAGCAGTTTATCTGGTATTCTTCCCTACGAGCAGTACTTC.

The CDR3 here is CASSLPRQAFF. CDR3 coding DNA: TGTGCCAGCAGCTTACCCCGCCAGGCTTTCTTT. The rearrangement uses TRBV11-2 and TRBJ1-1; D is undetermined. Trimming took 2 bases from V and 11 from J, leaving 9 bases between them. This CDR3 is built from 11 residues. Looked up from germline, CDR1 is SGHAT and CDR2 is FQNNGV.

This chain connects TRBV30 to TRBJ1-6, with no clear D. This CDR3 is built from 15 residues. V lost 1 base, J lost 0 bases, and 7 bases lay in between. CDR1 and CDR2 (germline): GTSNPN, SVGIG (reference sequence). CDR3 nucleotide sequence: TGTGCCTGGAGTGCGGGTCACTCCTATAATTCACCCCTCCACTTT. This gives the protein CAWSAGHSYNSPLHF. Looking up the rest from reference TRBV30 and TRBJ1-6 gives the full variable domain: SQTIHQWPATLVQPVGSPLSLECTVEGTSNPNLYWYRQAAGRGLQLLFYSVGIGQISSEVPQNLSASRPQDRQFILSSKKLLLSDSGFYLCAWSAGHSYNSPLHFGNGTRLTVT.

This clone was seen only a few times. Its ends do not fully match the called genes, so a read error is possible. The chain employs TRBV4-2 and TRBJ1-5; D unclear. Germline V gene lookup returns CDR1 LGHNA and CDR2 YNFKEQ. The CDR3 is 13 amino acids. The CDR3 region has the DNA TGTGCCAGCAGTCAAGCCATCAATCAGCCCCAGCATTTT. Translated, it gives CASSQAINQPQHF.

The count of this clone is one. The chain recombines TRBV15 with TRBJ1-3; no definite D call. The CDR3 spans 15 residues. Trimming took off 0 bases at V and 2 bases at J, with 8 bases between the two ends. Germline assignment: CDR1 LNHNV and CDR2 YYDKDF (reference sequence). The CDR3 nucleotides are TGTGCCACCAGCAGAGACAAGGGAACTGGAAACACCATATATTTT. Translation gives CATSRDKGTGNTIYF.

This chain uses TRBV4-2 with TRBJ2-1, with 7 bases lining up with TRBD2. J lost 5 bases, V lost 3 bases, and 7 bases had no gene match. CDR3 length: 15 residues. CDR1 is LGHNA and CDR2 is YNFKEQ in the germline V gene. The CDR3 loop is CASSQGGDSDNEQFF. The CDR3 DNA reads as TGTGCCAGCAGCCAGGGGGGGGACTCTGACAATGAGCAGTTCTTC.

In this sample, this clone turned up once. This chain joins TRBV5-1 and TRBJ2-7; 11 bases are a match to TRBD2. Germline CDR1 is SGHRS and CDR2 is YFSETQ. The CDR3 length is 16 residues. Losses at the gene ends were 4 bases for V and 4 bases for J; bases not matched to a gene: 10. DNA for the CDR3: TGCGCCAGCAGCACGACAGGGACTAGCGGAGCTTACGAGCAGTACTTC. Translating it yields CASSTTGTSGAYEQYF.

DNA of the CDR3: TGTGCCAGCAGCCCCATCCTAAGTGAAGCTTTCTTT. Encoded protein: CASSPILSEAFF. This chain uses TRBV9 with TRBJ1-1; D remains ambiguous. Trimming pared 4 bases from V and 7 bases from J, leaving 11 bases between. Germline values: CDR1 SGDLS, CDR2 YYNGEE. The CDR3 contains 12 residues.

The rearrangement uses TRBV7-9 and TRBJ1-1, with D possibly TRBD1 on 5 matching bases. Germline loops: CDR1 SEHNR, CDR2 FQNEAQ (reference sequence). Trimming took 5 bases from V and 3 from J, leaving 13 bases between them. CDR3 length: 14 residues. The CDR3 sequence: CASSPRDGYTEAFF. In DNA, the CDR3 is TGTGCCAGCAGCCCACGGGACGGATACACTGAAGCTTTCTTT.

The chain carries TRBV29-1 and TRBJ2-7; D might be TRBD2 (5 bases). This CDR3 is 14 amino acids long. The germline V gene encodes CDR1 SQVTM and CDR2 ANQGSEA. Trimming removed 4 bases at V and 1 base at J, with 14 bases between. For the CDR3, the DNA is TGCAGCGTTGTAGCCGGGGATTCTTCCTACGAGCAGTACTTC. As protein: CSVVAGDSSYEQYF.

This clone appeared once. The rearrangement uses TRBV6-5 and TRBJ2-3; D gene ambiguous. V lost 8 bases, J lost 6 bases, and 18 bases lay in between. CDR1 and CDR2 from the germline V gene are MNHEY and SVGAGI. CDR3 length: 14 amino acids. The CDR3 DNA sequence: TGTGCCAGCCGGCAAAAGGCCCGAATGGATACGCAGTATTTT. Amino acids: CASRQKARMDTQYF.

The gene calls are TRBV6-5 and TRBJ1-6, with 7 bases aligning to TRBD1. Germline V gene sequence: CDR1 MNHEY, CDR2 SVGAGI. With V trimmed by 5 bases and J by 5 bases, 3 bases remained unmatched. The CDR3 has 14 residues. The CDR3 region has the DNA TGTGCCAGCAGTCGGGGACAGAATAATTCACCCCTCCACTTT. Translated: CASSRGQNNSPLHF.

The chain combines TRBV2 with TRBJ2-7; possible D gene TRBD2, 5 bases. The V end was cut by 0 bases, the J end by 1 base, with 7 bases between. Germline-derived CDR1 and CDR2 are SNHLY and FYNNEI. This CDR3 has 14 residues. CDR3 amino acids: CASSEARVSYEQYF. In nucleotides, the CDR3 is TGTGCCAGCAGTGAAGCGCGGGTTTCCTACGAGCAGTACTTC.

This clone was recorded once. The chain carries TRBV6-6 and TRBJ1-1; no firm D call. This CDR3 contains 11 residues. Per germline, CDR1 MNHNY and CDR2 SVGAGI (reference sequence). V shed 7 bases and J shed 6 bases, with 9 bases lying between them. This CDR3 is CASNGRPEAFF. The CDR3 DNA follows: TGTGCCAGCAATGGTCGACCTGAAGCTTTCTTT.